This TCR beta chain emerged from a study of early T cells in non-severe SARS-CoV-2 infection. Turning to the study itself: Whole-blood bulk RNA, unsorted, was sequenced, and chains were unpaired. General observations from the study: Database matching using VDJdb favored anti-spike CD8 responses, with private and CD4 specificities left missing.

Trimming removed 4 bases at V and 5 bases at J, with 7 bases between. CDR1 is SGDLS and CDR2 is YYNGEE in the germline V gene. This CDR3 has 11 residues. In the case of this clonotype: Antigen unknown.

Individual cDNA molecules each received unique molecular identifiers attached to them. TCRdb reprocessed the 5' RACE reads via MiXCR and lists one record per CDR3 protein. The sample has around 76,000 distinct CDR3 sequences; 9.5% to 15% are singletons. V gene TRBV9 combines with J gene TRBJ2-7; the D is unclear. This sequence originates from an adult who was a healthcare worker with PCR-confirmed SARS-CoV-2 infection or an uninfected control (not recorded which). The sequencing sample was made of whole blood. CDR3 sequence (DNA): TGTGCCAGCAGCTCGAGAGACGAGCAGTACTTC. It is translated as CASSSRDEQYF.